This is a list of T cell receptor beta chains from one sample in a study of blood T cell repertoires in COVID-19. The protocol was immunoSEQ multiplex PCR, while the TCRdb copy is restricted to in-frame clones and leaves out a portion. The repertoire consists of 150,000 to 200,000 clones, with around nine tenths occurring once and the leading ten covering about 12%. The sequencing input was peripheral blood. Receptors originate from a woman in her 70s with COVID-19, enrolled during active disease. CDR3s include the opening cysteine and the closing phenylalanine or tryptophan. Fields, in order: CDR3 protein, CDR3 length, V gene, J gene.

CASRIATGGTEQFF,14,TRBV6-5,TRBJ2-1
CASRPGLAGVEQFF,14,TRBV6-5,TRBJ2-1
CASSLPLGAGAVETQYF,17,TRBV3-1/TRBV3-2,TRBJ2-5
CASSPGQGRITEAFF,15,TRBV18,TRBJ1-1
CASSVGVAGDQQETQYF,17,TRBV9,TRBJ2-5
CASSEQGENSPLHF,14,TRBV2,TRBJ1-6
CASSASFGASYEQYF,15,TRBV11-3,TRBJ2-7
CASSQVDRGGYTF,13,TRBV3-1/TRBV3-2,TRBJ1-2
CASTDGQGRGYTF,13,TRBV6-5,TRBJ1-2
CAWTGRNQKLYGYTF,15,TRBV30,TRBJ1-2
CASSLTSGTYEQYF,14,TRBV7-9,TRBJ2-7
CASSLPGNTIYF,12,TRBV5-1,TRBJ1-3
CASSIGRVSNQPQHF,15,TRBV19,TRBJ1-5
CASSFEETQYF,11,TRBV12-3/TRBV12-4,TRBJ2-3
CASSTSGQGSQYF,13,TRBV7-3,TRBJ2-3
CALREASTDTQYF,13,TRBV12-3/TRBV12-4,TRBJ2-3
CASSQEASYEQFF,13,TRBV14,TRBJ2-1
CASTSSGSANEQFF,14,TRBV7-3,TRBJ2-1
CAWSAPPVINYGYTF,15,TRBV30,TRBJ1-2
CASSQDGTGVYEQYF,15,TRBV4-3,TRBJ2-7
CASSLEGRVTDTQYF,15,TRBV7-9,TRBJ2-3
CASRPQEQGLGGELFF,16,TRBV28,TRBJ2-2
CASSEGQFSYEQYF,14,TRBV6-1,TRBJ2-7
CASSLQAGTDTQYF,14,TRBV7-3,TRBJ2-3
CASSYGVDTGELFF,14,TRBV27,TRBJ2-2
CAWSGTGSGTGELFF,15,TRBV30,TRBJ2-2
CASSLALAGEGEQFF,15,TRBV5-1,TRBJ2-1
CASTQTENIQYF,12,TRBV12-3/TRBV12-4,TRBJ2-4
CSVEQDRVAGELFF,14,TRBV29-1,TRBJ2-2